Following are 7 T cell receptor beta chains from one sample sequenced in a study of T cell clonality in common variable immunodeficiency. Produced via immunoSEQ multiplex PCR; TCRdb's table is partial and in-frame only. This set yields about 52,000 clones and no singletons; the top ten hold about 1.7%. Sequencing was carried out using peripheral blood mononuclear cells. All receptors derive from a person between 18 and 69 years old in good health.

The CDR3 protein is CASSTGTGGPEAFF. The sequenced CDR3 bases are TGTGCCAGCAGCACCGGGACAGGGGGCCCTGAA. V and J are TRBV7-6 and TRBJ1-1; 12 nucleotides align to TRBD1. The CDR3 extends 3 residues past the end of the read, so its final part is completed from the germline J gene. The CDR3 contains 14 residues. Looked up from germline, CDR1 is SGHVS and CDR2 is FNYEAQ. J lost 6 bases, V lost 5 bases, and 4 bases had no gene match.

This clone occurred many times. Read sequence stops 3 residues before the CDR3 end, and the germline J gene provides the missing end. V is TRBV5-1 and J is TRBJ1-4; D perhaps matches TRBD1 (5 bases). CDR3 length: 15 residues. V gave up 1 base and J gave up 5 bases, with 12 bases separating them. The germline gives CDR1 SGHRS, CDR2 YFSETQ. The CDR3 bases that were read are TGCGCCAGCAGCTTGATGCAGGGTACAAATGAAAAA. Its protein product is CASSLMQGTNEK. The whole CDR3 region reads CASSLMQGTNEKLFF.

This clone was recorded many times. Coverage ceases 3 residues before the CDR3 finishes, and the germline J gene fills in the end. The V gene is TRBV18, the J gene TRBJ2-2, with D perhaps TRBD1 (6 bases). The CDR3 has 15 residues. Germline CDR1 and CDR2: KGHSH and LQKENI. V shed 3 bases and J shed 7 bases, with 15 bases lying between them. The CDR3 DNA, read in part, is TGTGCCAGCTCACCTTCAAATTACAGGGTCGGGGAG. The encoded protein is CASSPSNYRVGE. The full CDR3 reads CASSPSNYRVGELFF.

In its sample, this clone was seen many times. Partial CDR3 DNA: TGCAGCGTCGGGGTGGGGGACACTAGCGGGGTCATGAATGAG. Translation gives CSVGVGDTSGVMNE. The complete CDR3 reads CSVGVGDTSGVMNEQFF. The J gene is TRBJ2-1, the V gene TRBV29-1; 10 bases fit TRBD2. The DNA ends 3 residues before the CDR3 does, and the rest of the CDR3 is filled in from the germline J gene. Germline values: CDR1 SQVTM, CDR2 ANQGSEA. This CDR3 is built from 17 residues. The V and J ends lost 6 bases and 7 bases, in that order; junction bases with no gene match: 18.

With respect to this clone: The CDR3 end falls 3 residues outside the read, so it is completed with the germline J gene. The chain combines TRBV20-1 with TRBJ2-5, with D possibly matching TRBD2 (5 bases). CDR3 length: 15 amino acids. Germline V gene data show CDR1 as DFQATT and CDR2 as SNEGSKA (reference sequence). V lost 3 bases to trimming and J lost 5 bases, with 19 bases between them. The CDR3 spells CSASTPDRGGETQYF. The sequenced part of the CDR3 DNA is TGCAGTGCTAGTACCCCGGATCGGGGTGGGGAGACC.

This clone was found many times. The read finishes 3 residues shy of the CDR3 end, and the germline J gene is used to complete it. V gene TRBV7-9 combines with J gene TRBJ1-4; tentatively, D is TRBD1 (6 bases). Trimming stripped 1 base from V and 8 bases from J, with 14 bases between. CDR3 length: 15 residues. Looked up from germline, CDR1 is SEHNR and CDR2 is FQNEAQ (reference sequence). The CDR3 bases that were read are TGTGCCAGCAGCTTAGACGGGGACATAGGAGAAAAA. Translation: CASSLDGDIGEK. The whole CDR3 is CASSLDGDIGEKLFF.

Ten or more counts support this clone. An end of the junction does not agree with germline; a read error may underlie this. Coverage ceases 3 residues before the CDR3 finishes, and the germline J gene fills in the end. The V gene is TRBV4-2, the J gene TRBJ2-5; D unclear. CDR1 and CDR2 (germline): LGHNA, YNFKEQ. The CDR3 totals 15 residues. The CDR3 sequence is CASSQAQRPQETQYF. CDR3 DNA, as far as it was read: TGCGCCAGCAGCCAAGCTCAACGCCCCCAGGAGACC.